This TCR beta chain was captured in a study of cytomegalovirus exposure and HLA in healthy donors. General study findings and limits: It was confirmed in vitro that a few of the CMV-associated chains were specific for CMV antigens. Overall, roughly 150 TCR beta chains were annotated as cytomegalovirus-associated. Most TCRs appeared rarely, but some public TCRs recurred in many donors. Across donors, presence/absence analyses took sequencing depth to be roughly uniform.

The PCR used 60 Vbeta and 13 Jbeta primers. Produced via immunoSEQ multiplex PCR; TCRdb's table is partial and in-frame only. The table has about 98,000 clones, 50% to 70% seen once. Details on this clone: Antigen: not known.

The trim removed 4 bases at V and 6 bases at J, leaving 10 bases unmatched. There are 16 residues in the CDR3. Per the germline V gene, CDR1 is SGHRS and CDR2 is YFSETQ. The V and J genes are TRBV5-1 and TRBJ2-2; 9 bases align to TRBD2. The sample was PBMCs. The TCR sequence derives from a human donor in good health. CDR3 protein: CASSAAGGRLAGELFF. Written as DNA, the CDR3 is TGCGCCAGCAGCGCCGCGGGAGGGCGACTGGCCGGGGAGCTGTTTTTT. The full variable domain, its missing parts supplied by reference TRBV5-1 and TRBJ2-2, is KAGVTQTPRYLIKTRGQQVTLSCSPISGHRSVSWYQQTPGQGLQFLFEYFSETQRNKGNFPGRFSGRQFSNSRSEMNVSTLELGDSALYLCASSAAGGRLAGELFFGEGSRLTVL.